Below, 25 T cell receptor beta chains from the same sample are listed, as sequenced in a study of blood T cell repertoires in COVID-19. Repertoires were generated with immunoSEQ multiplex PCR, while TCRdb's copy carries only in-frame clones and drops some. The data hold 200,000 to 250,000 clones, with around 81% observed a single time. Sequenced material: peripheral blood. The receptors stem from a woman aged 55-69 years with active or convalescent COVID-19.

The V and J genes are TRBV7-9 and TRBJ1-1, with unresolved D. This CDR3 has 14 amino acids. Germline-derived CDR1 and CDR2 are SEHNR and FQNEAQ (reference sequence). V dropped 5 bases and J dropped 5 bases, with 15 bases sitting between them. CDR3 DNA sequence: TGTGCCAGCAGCCTCCCGGGAGGTCGGACTGAAGCTTTCTTT. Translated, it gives CASSLPGGRTEAFF.

The CDR3 loop is CASSQAPGDYGYTF. The CDR3 DNA reads as TGCGCCAGCAGCCAAGCTCCAGGGGACTATGGCTACACCTTC. The chain joins TRBV4-1 to TRBJ1-2; the D gene is possibly TRBD1 (6 bases). CDR1 is MGHRA, CDR2 YSYEKL, per germline. The CDR3 has 14 residues. V gave up 1 base and J gave up 3 bases, with 9 bases separating them.

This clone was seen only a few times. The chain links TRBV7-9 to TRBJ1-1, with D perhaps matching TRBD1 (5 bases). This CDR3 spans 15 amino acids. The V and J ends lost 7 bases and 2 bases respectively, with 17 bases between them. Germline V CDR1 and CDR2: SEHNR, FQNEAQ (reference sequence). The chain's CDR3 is CASTPRRGQNTEAFF. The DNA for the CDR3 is TGTGCCAGCACTCCCAGGAGGGGCCAAAACACTGAAGCTTTCTTT.

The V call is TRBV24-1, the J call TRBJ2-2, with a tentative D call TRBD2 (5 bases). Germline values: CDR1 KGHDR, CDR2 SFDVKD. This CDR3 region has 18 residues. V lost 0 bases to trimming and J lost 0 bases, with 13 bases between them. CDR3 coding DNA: TGTGCCACCAGTGATTTGAAAACCGAACTAGCGAACACCGGGGAGCTGTTTTTT. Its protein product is CATSDLKTELANTGELFF.

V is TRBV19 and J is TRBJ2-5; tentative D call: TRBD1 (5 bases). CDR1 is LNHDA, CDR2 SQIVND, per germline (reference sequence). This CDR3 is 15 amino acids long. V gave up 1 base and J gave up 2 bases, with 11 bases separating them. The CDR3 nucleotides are TGTGCCAGTAGTATAGTCAGGACACCACAAGAGACCCAGTACTTC. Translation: CASSIVRTPQETQYF.

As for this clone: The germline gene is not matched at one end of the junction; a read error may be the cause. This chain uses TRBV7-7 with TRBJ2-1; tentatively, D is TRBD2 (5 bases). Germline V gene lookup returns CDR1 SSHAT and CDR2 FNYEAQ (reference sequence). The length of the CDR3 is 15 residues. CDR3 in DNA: TGTGCTAGCAGCTTCGGACTCGGAAATTACAATGAGCAGTTCTTC. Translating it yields CASSFGLGNYNEQFF.

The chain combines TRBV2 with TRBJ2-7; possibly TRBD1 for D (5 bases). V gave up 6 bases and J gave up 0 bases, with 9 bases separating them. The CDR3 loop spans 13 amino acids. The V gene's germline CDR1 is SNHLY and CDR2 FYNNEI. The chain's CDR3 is CASSLQASYEQYF. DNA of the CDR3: TGTGCCAGCAGCCTACAGGCCTCCTACGAGCAGTACTTC.

CDR3 in DNA: TGTGCCAGCAGCCAAGGGATTACGGGACTAGCCCGACGGGCCTACAATGAGCAGTTCTTC. This codes for CASSQGITGLARRAYNEQFF. The rearrangement uses TRBV14 and TRBJ2-1; 9 positions match TRBD2. Germline CDR1 SGHDN, CDR2 FVKESK. J was trimmed by 2 bases and V by 1 base; bases with no gene match: 15. The CDR3 totals 20 residues.

The CDR3 loop is CASSLVGGLVEPQHF. CDR3 bases: TGTGCCAGCAGCTTGGTCGGCGGTTTGGTCGAGCCCCAGCATTTT. The V gene is TRBV5-6, the J gene TRBJ1-5; D not certain. CDR1 SGHDT and CDR2 YYEEEE come from the germline V gene. The germline V and J ends were trimmed by 0 bases and 8 bases, with 15 bases remaining between them. This CDR3 has 15 residues. Full variable domain (rest looked up from reference TRBV5-6 and TRBJ1-5): DAGVTQSPTHLIKTRGQQVTLRCSPKSGHDTVSWYQQALGQGPQFIFQYYEEEERQRGNFPDRFSGHQFPNYSSELNVNALLLGDSALYLCASSLVGGLVEPQHFGDGTRLSIL.

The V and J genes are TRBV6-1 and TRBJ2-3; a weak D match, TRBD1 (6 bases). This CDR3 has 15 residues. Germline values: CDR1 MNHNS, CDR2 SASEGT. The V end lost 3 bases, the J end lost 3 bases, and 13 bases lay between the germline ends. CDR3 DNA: TGTGCCAGCAGTGATATGTACAGGGCGACAGATACGCAGTATTTT. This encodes CASSDMYRATDTQYF.

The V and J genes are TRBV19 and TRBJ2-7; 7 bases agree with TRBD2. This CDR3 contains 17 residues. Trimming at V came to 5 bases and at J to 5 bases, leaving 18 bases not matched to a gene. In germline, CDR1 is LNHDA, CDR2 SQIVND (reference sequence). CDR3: CASSLGLNAAGMHEQYF. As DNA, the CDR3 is TGTGCCAGTAGTTTGGGACTAAATGCGGCAGGGATGCACGAGCAGTACTTC.

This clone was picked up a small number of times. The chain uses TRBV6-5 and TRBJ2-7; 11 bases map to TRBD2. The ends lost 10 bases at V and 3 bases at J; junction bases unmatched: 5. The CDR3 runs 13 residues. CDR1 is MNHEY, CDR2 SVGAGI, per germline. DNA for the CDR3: TGTGCCAACGAGGGACTAGCGGTCTACGAGCAGTACTTC. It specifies CANEGLAVYEQYF.

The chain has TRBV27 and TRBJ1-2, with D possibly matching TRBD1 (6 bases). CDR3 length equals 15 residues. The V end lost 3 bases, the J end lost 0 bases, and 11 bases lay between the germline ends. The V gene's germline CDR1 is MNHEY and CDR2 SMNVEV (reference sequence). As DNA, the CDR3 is TGTGCCAGCAGTTTCTCGACAGGAGCTAACTATGGCTACACCTTC. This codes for CASSFSTGANYGYTF.

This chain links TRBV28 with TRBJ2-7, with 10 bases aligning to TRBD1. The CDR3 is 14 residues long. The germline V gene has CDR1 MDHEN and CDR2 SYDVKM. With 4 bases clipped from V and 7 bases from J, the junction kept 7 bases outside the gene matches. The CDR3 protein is CASSSGTGVREQYV. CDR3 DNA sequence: TGTGCCAGCAGTTCCGGGACAGGGGTTCGGGAGCAGTACGTC.

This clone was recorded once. The CDR3 spells CATSRAGQLNVLTF. In DNA, the CDR3 is TGTGCCACCAGCAGAGCGGGACAGCTCAACGTCCTGACTTTC. The gene calls are TRBV15 and TRBJ2-6; TRBD1 aligns across 7 bases. Germline V gene data show CDR1 as LNHNV and CDR2 as YYDKDF (reference sequence). The junction had 3 bases not matched to a gene; V was cut back by 1 base and J by 9 bases. The CDR3 is 14 amino acids. Looking up the rest from reference TRBV15 and TRBJ2-6 gives the full variable domain: DAMVIQNPRYQVTQFGKPVTLSCSQTLNHNVMYWYQQKSSQAPKLLFHYYDKDFNNEADTPDNFQSRRPNTSFCFLDIRSPGLGDTAMYLCATSRAGQLNVLTFGAGSRLTVL.

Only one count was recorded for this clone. In nucleotides, the CDR3 is TGTGCCAGCAGCTCCTACCCAGGGAACACTGAAGCTTTCTTT. It translates to CASSSYPGNTEAFF. This sequence joins TRBV7-9 and TRBJ1-1; unclear D gene. There are 14 residues in the CDR3. Trimming took off 4 bases at V and 1 base at J, with 10 bases between the two ends. Germline V gene sequence: CDR1 SEHNR, CDR2 FQNEAQ (reference sequence).

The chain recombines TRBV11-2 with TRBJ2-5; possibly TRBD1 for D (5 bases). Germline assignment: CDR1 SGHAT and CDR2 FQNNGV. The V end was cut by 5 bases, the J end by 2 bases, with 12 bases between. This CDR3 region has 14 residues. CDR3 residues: CASSPRTFQETQYF. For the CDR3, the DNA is TGTGCCAGCAGCCCGCGGACATTTCAAGAGACCCAGTACTTC.

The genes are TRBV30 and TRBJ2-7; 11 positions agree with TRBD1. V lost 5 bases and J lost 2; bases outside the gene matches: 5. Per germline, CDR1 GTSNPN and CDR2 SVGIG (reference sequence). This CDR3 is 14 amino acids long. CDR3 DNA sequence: TGTGCCTGGGCAACGGACAGGGGGCCCTACGAGCAGTACTTC. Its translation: CAWATDRGPYEQYF. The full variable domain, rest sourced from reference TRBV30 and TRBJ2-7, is SQTIHQWPATLVQPVGSPLSLECTVEGTSNPNLYWYRQAAGRGLQLLFYSVGIGQISSEVPQNLSASRPQDRQFILSSKKLLLSDSGFYLCAWATDRGPYEQYFGPGTRLTVT.

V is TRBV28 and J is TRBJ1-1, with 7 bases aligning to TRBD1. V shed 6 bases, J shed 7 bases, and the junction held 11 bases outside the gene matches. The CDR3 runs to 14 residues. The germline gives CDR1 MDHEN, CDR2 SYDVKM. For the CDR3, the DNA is TGTGCCAGCAGGGATGGACAGGCCCCGTATGAAGCTTTCTTT. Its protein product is CASRDGQAPYEAFF.

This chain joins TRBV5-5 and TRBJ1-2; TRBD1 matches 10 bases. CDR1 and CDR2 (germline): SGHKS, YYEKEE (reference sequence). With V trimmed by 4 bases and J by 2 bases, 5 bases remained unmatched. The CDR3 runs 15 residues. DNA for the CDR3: TGTGCCAGCAGCCAGGTGGGACAGGGGAACTATGGCTACACCTTC. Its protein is CASSQVGQGNYGYTF.

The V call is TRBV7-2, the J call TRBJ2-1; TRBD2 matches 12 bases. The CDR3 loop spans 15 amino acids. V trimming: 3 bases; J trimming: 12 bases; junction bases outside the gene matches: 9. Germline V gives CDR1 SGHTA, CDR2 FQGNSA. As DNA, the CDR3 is TGTGCCAGCAGCTTTCGACTAGCGGGAGAGGAGGGGCAGTTCTTC. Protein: CASSFRLAGEEGQFF.

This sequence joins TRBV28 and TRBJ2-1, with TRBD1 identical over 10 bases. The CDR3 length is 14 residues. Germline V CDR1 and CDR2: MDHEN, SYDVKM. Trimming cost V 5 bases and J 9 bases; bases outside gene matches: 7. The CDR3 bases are TGTGCCAGCAGTCCGGGGACAGGGGTGCGTGAGCAGTTCTTC. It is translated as CASSPGTGVREQFF.

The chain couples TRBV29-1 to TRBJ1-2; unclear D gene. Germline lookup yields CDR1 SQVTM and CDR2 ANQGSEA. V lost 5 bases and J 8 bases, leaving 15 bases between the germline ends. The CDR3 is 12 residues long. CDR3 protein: CSVNRIDKGYTF. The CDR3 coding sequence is TGCAGCGTTAATCGGATAGACAAAGGCTACACCTTC.

The CDR3 bases are TGCGCCAGCAGCTTGCAGGGAACAGATACGCAGTATTTT. Its translation: CASSLQGTDTQYF. The V gene is TRBV5-1, the J gene TRBJ2-3; possible D gene TRBD1, 5 bases. Trimming took 1 base from V and 3 from J, leaving 6 bases between them. Germline V lookup: CDR1 SGHRS, CDR2 YFSETQ. The CDR3 sequence is 13 residues long. Together with reference TRBV5-1 and TRBJ2-3, the CDR3 gives the full variable domain: KAGVTQTPRYLIKTRGQQVTLSCSPISGHRSVSWYQQTPGQGLQFLFEYFSETQRNKGNFPGRFSGRQFSNSRSEMNVSTLELGDSALYLCASSLQGTDTQYFGPGTRLTVL.

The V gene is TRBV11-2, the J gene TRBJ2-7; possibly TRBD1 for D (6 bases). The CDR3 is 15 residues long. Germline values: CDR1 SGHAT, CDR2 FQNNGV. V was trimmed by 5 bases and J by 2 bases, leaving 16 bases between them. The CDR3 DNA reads TGTGCCAGCAGCCTACTTCCCAGGGGAACCTACGAGCAGTACTTC. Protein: CASSLLPRGTYEQYF.